The clone carrying this T cell receptor beta chain has just a few counts. The target antigen is unknown. CDR1 is SGHNT, CDR2 YENEEA, per germline. The J segment lost 2 bases and the V segment lost 4 bases, leaving 9 bases of the junction unmatched. The CDR3 runs to 16 residues. The record originates from a study of T-cell memory formation after mild COVID-19. Study summary: Largely, TCR clusters stayed within a single donor. Overall study results and limits: Contracting clones from day 15 to 85 showed balanced CD4/CD8; later expanders favored CD4+. That cross-reactive memory joined was suggested by some responding clones appearing in pre-infection memory.

TCR alpha and TCR beta cDNA libraries carrying sample barcodes and UMIs were produced by 5'RACE using constant-segment primers. TCRdb re-derived calls from the 5' RACE reads in MiXCR, one entry per CDR3 protein. The sample records roughly 550,000 distinct CDR3 sequences, 20% being singletons. Specimen: PBMCs or a T cell subset sorted from them (not recorded which). The sequence came from an adult woman who had mild COVID-19 (a few samples of this study predate the infection). Cell type and time point are not known. The J gene is TRBJ2-3, the V gene TRBV11-3; 7 positions match TRBD2. The CDR3 DNA reads TGTGCCAGCAGCTCTTTGGCGGGAGAGCTCACAGATACGCAGTATTTT. Encoded protein: CASSSLAGELTDTQYF. The entire variable domain, with the rest obtained from reference TRBV11-3 and TRBJ2-3, is as follows: EAGVVQSPRYKIIEKKQPVAFWCNPISGHNTLYWYLQNLGQGPELLIRYENEEAVDDSQLPKDRFSAERLKGVDSTLKIQPAELGDSAVYLCASSSLAGELTDTQYFGPGTRLTVL.